This T cell receptor (beta chain) comes out of a study of blood T cell repertoires in COVID-19. The participants were between roughly 18 and 100 years old and came from roughly 24 US areas. Sequencing was performed with immunoSEQ multiplex PCR; in TCRdb, only in-frame clones are kept and a portion is missing. The data contain about 230,000 clones, just under 90% of them singletons. This CDR3 has 15 amino acids. The V gene's germline CDR1 is MGHRA and CDR2 YSYEKL. V was pared by 1 base and J by 2 bases, with 5 bases of the junction left unmatched. Sample: PBMCs or T cells enriched from blood (not recorded which). This TCR came from a woman in her twenties or thirties with acute COVID-19. This chain joins TRBV4-1 and TRBJ2-7, with 7 bases that match TRBD2. Here the CDR3 reads CASSQGSGDPYEQYF. CDR3 in DNA: TGCGCCAGCAGCCAAGGGAGCGGGGACCCCTACGAGCAGTACTTC.